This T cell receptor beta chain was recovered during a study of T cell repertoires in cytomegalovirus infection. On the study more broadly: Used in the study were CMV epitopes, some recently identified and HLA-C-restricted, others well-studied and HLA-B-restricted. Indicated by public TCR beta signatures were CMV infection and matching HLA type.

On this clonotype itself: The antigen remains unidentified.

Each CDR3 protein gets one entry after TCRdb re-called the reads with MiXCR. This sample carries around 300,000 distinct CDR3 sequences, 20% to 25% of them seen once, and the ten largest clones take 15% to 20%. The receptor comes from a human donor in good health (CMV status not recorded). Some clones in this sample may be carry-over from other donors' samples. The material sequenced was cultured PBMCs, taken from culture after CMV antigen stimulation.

The CDR3 loop is CASSISGTSSTDTQYF. In DNA form, the CDR3 reads TGTGCCAGTAGTATTTCCGGGACTAGCAGCACAGATACGCAGTATTTT. This chain connects TRBV19 to TRBJ2-3; 9 positions agree with TRBD2. In germline, CDR1 is LNHDA, CDR2 SQIVND (reference sequence). With 3 bases clipped from V and 0 bases from J, the junction kept 4 bases outside the gene matches. The CDR3 is made up of 16 amino acids.